This T cell receptor (beta chain) originates from a study of CD4 T cells in relation to SARS-CoV-2 and coronaviruses. The CDR3 length is 15 residues. V gave up 3 bases and J gave up 7 bases, with 15 bases separating them. The germline V gene encodes CDR1 SGHVS and CDR2 FQNEAQ. The count of this clone is one. The repertoire was sequenced with immunoSEQ multiplex PCR; TCRdb's copy has only in-frame clones and lacks some. The sample contains around 37,000 clones, 70% to 90% of which appear only once. This rearrangement joins TRBV7-8 to TRBJ2-2, with a weak D call TRBD2 (6 bases). This receptor was identified in an adult with COVID-19. The sample was memory CD4+ T cells from PBMCs. In DNA form, the CDR3 reads TGTGCCAGCAGCTTGGCTAGCGCGGCCCTCGGGGAGCTGTTTTTT. Translation gives CASSLASAALGELFF.